This TCR beta chain is from a study of human T cells and chemical hapten exposure. Notes on this clonotype: One end of the junction does not line up with germline, which may come from a read error.

Each CDR3 protein gets one entry after TCRdb re-called the RACE reads with MiXCR. Of tens of thousands of distinct CDR3 sequences listed, approximately 10% are singletons. The CDR3 extends over 14 amino acids. In germline, CDR1 is SGHTA, CDR2 FQGNSA. Time point specified: patch test 2, 6 weeks after DPC sensitization. Specified treatment: therapeutic diphenylcyclopropenone sensitization with weekly scalp DPC. The TCR was taken from a man aged 25 to 40 with alopecia areata. Some clones in this sample may be carry-over from other donors' samples. V gene TRBV7-2 combines with J gene TRBJ1-5; D gene uncertain. The specimen comprised whole blood, sampled in connection with sensitization to the hapten diphenylcyclopropenone (DPC). The CDR3 reads CANSPGIQNQPQHF. For the CDR3, the DNA is TGTGCCAACAGCCCGGGGATCCAGAATCAGCCCCAGCATTTT.